These 26 T cell receptor beta chains came from one sample sequenced in a study of blood T cell repertoires in COVID-19. Assay used: immunoSEQ multiplex PCR; TCRdb lists only in-frame clones, some missing. The table lists 250,000 to 350,000 clones, around 90% of them singletons. The sequenced material came from peripheral blood. The receptors stem from a woman younger than 45 with COVID-19, enrolled during active disease.

A note on this clone: Distinct nucleotide sequences in the sample also encode this CDR3. The chain uses TRBV24-1 and TRBJ1-5; 7 bases are shared with TRBD1. V shed 3 bases, J shed 2 bases, and the junction held 3 bases outside the gene matches. Looked up from germline, CDR1 is KGHDR and CDR2 is SFDVKD. This CDR3 contains 15 residues. CDR3: CATSDRTGGNQPQHF. The CDR3, as DNA: TGTGCCACCAGTGATCGTACAGGGGGCAATCAGCCCCAGCATTTT.

The CDR3 spells CASSRLAGLNEQFF. The CDR3 DNA reads as TGTGCCAGCAGTAGACTAGCGGGCCTCAATGAGCAGTTCTTC. This chain uses TRBV9 with TRBJ2-1, with TRBD2 identical over 10 bases. Trimming removed 5 bases from V and 6 bases from J; junction bases left unmatched: 5. The CDR3 consists of 14 residues. Germline V CDR1 and CDR2: SGDLS, YYNGEE.

The chain joins TRBV27 to TRBJ2-7, with 13 bases fitting TRBD2. Per the germline V gene, CDR1 is MNHEY and CDR2 is SMNVEV (reference sequence). V lost 3 bases, J lost 4 bases, and 3 bases stayed unmatched. The CDR3 contains 15 residues. The CDR3 nucleotides read TGTGCCAGCAGTTTTGGACTAGCGGGAGCATACGAGCAGTACTTC. It is translated as CASSFGLAGAYEQYF.

This chain connects TRBV29-1 to TRBJ1-1; TRBD1 aligns across 7 bases. V lost 8 bases, J lost 4 bases, and 10 bases stayed unmatched. The CDR3 totals 13 residues. Germline CDR1 SQVTM, CDR2 ANQGSEA. The CDR3 here is CSITRQGGTEAFF. The CDR3 region has the DNA TGCAGCATTACTCGACAGGGTGGCACTGAAGCTTTCTTT.

The chain uses TRBV7-2 and TRBJ2-7; 8 bases map to TRBD1. CDR3 size: 16 residues. V lost 5 bases to trimming and J lost 2 bases; unmatched junction nucleotides: 11. Germline V CDR1 and CDR2: SGHTA, FQGNSA. The chain's CDR3 is CASSPRTGTLTYEQYF. CDR3 sequence (DNA): TGTGCCAGCAGCCCACGGACAGGGACACTGACCTACGAGCAGTACTTC.

The chain uses TRBV9 and TRBJ2-4, with D perhaps matching TRBD1 (5 bases). Germline CDR1 reads SGDLS; CDR2 reads YYNGEE. This CDR3 region has 14 residues. V dropped 0 bases and J dropped 9 bases, with 13 bases sitting between them. CDR3 sequence (DNA): TGTGCCAGCAGCGTAGCTCCAGGGCAGGGCATTCAGTACTTC. Protein sequence: CASSVAPGQGIQYF. Looking up the rest from reference TRBV9 and TRBJ2-4 gives the full variable domain: DSGVTQTPKHLITATGQRVTLRCSPRSGDLSVYWYQQSLDQGLQFLIQYYNGEERAKGNILERFSAQQFPDLHSELNLSSLELGDSALYFCASSVAPGQGIQYFGAGTRLSVL.

The V gene is TRBV3-1 (or the pseudogene TRBV3-2), the J gene TRBJ2-7; D unclear. CDR1 LGHDT and CDR2 YNNKEL come from the germline V gene (reference sequence). The CDR3 totals 15 residues. Trimming cost V 4 bases and J 0 bases, with 13 bases left between them. CDR3 DNA sequence: TGTGCCAGCAGCCCCTATGCAGCGAACTCCTACGAGCAGTACTTC. This sequence encodes CASSPYAANSYEQYF.

This CDR3 is CASSLTSGRATDTQYF. The CDR3 region has the DNA TGTGCCAGCAGCTTGACTAGCGGGAGGGCCACAGATACGCAGTATTTT. This chain uses TRBV7-9 with TRBJ2-3; 14 positions agree with TRBD2. Germline V CDR1 and CDR2: SEHNR, FQNEAQ (reference sequence). This CDR3 has 16 residues. V lost 3 bases, J lost 2 bases, and 1 base stayed unmatched.

V and J are TRBV7-9 and TRBJ1-3; 7 bases are a match to TRBD1. The germline V gene has CDR1 SEHNR and CDR2 FQNEAQ (reference sequence). CDR3 length equals 16 residues. V was clipped by 3 bases and J by 0 bases; unmatched bases: 5. CDR3 in amino acids: CASSFSGGISGNTIYF. CDR3 DNA sequence: TGTGCCAGCAGCTTTTCAGGGGGGATCTCTGGAAACACCATATATTTT.

The chain recombines TRBV3-1 (or the pseudogene TRBV3-2) with TRBJ2-1, with 12 bases fitting TRBD2. This CDR3 is 16 amino acids long. The ends lost 1 base at V and 4 bases at J; junction bases unmatched: 2. The V gene's germline CDR1 is LGHDT and CDR2 YNNKEL (reference sequence). The CDR3 here is CASSQGTSGVYNEQFF. CDR3 sequence (DNA): TGTGCCAGCAGCCAAGGGACTAGCGGGGTGTACAATGAGCAGTTCTTC.

The chain links TRBV5-1 to TRBJ1-4; possibly TRBD1 for D (5 bases). The CDR3 has 15 residues. Germline-derived CDR1 and CDR2 are SGHRS and YFSETQ. V lost 5 bases to trimming and J lost 3 bases, with 14 bases between them. CDR3 DNA sequence: TGCGCCAGCAGTCAAAACTCAGGGCCTAATGAAAAACTGTTTTTT. It codes for CASSQNSGPNEKLFF.

The chain uses TRBV19 and TRBJ1-5, with TRBD1 as a possible D gene (5 bases). From germline, CDR1 is LNHDA and CDR2 SQIVND (reference sequence). The V end lost 5 bases, the J end lost 6 bases, and 14 bases lay between the germline ends. The CDR3 spans 14 residues. DNA of the CDR3: TGTGCCAGTAGTGCCCCAGGGTGGGGTCAGCCCCAGCATTTT. It codes for CASSAPGWGQPQHF.

The chain employs TRBV5-1 and TRBJ1-1, with TRBD1 matching 10 bases. Germline trimming cut 5 bases from V and 8 bases from J; bases unmatched to any gene: 12. The CDR3 length is 15 residues. Germline CDR1 is SGHRS and CDR2 is YFSETQ. In nucleotides, the CDR3 is TGCGCCAGCAGTAAATGGACAGGGGGTGCCGACGAAGCTTTCTTT. Translated, it gives CASSKWTGGADEAFF.

The chain uses TRBV11-3 and TRBJ2-5; TRBD2 matches 10 bases. The CDR3 contains 16 residues. Germline trimming cut 1 base from V and 5 bases from J; bases unmatched to any gene: 7. The germline V gene has CDR1 SGHNT and CDR2 YENEEA. Here the CDR3 reads CASSLGASGGSETQYF. CDR3 sequence (DNA): TGTGCCAGCAGCTTAGGAGCTAGCGGGGGTTCGGAGACCCAGTACTTC.

This clone was counted a single time. CDR3 in amino acids: CASSPRSGAYEQYF. CDR3 DNA: TGTGCCAGCAGTCCTCGTAGCGGAGCCTACGAGCAGTACTTC. The chain is built from TRBV27 and TRBJ2-7; TRBD2 is a possible D gene (6 bases). CDR3 size: 14 residues. Germline V gene sequence: CDR1 MNHEY, CDR2 SMNVEV (reference sequence). V was trimmed by 5 bases and J by 2 bases, leaving 13 bases between them.

The chain joins TRBV7-2 to TRBJ2-2; 12 nucleotides line up with TRBD2. Germline CDR1 SGHTA, CDR2 FQGNSA. V gave up 5 bases and J gave up 7 bases; unmatched junction bases: 5. The CDR3 is 15 residues long. CDR3 protein: CASSDQGLAGGELFF. In DNA, the CDR3 is TGTGCCAGCAGCGACCAGGGACTAGCGGGCGGGGAGCTGTTTTTT.

The chain joins TRBV27 to TRBJ2-7, with 11 bases lining up with TRBD1. The CDR3 totals 14 residues. V was clipped by 6 bases and J by 2 bases; unmatched bases: 3. Looked up from germline, CDR1 is MNHEY and CDR2 is SMNVEV (reference sequence). CDR3 residues: CASSEGQGAYEQYF. In DNA, the CDR3 is TGTGCCAGCAGCGAGGGACAGGGGGCCTACGAGCAGTACTTC.

The rearrangement uses TRBV5-4 and TRBJ2-7; 11 bases are shared with TRBD1. Trimming took 4 bases from V and 1 from J; bases not matched to a gene: 4. The CDR3 length is 15 residues. Per the germline V gene, CDR1 is SGHNT and CDR2 is YYREEE (reference sequence). This chain's CDR3 is CASSGQGARSYEQYF. Written as DNA, the CDR3 is TGTGCCAGCAGCGGACAGGGGGCGAGGTCCTACGAGCAGTACTTC.

The chain carries TRBV27 and TRBJ1-6, with TRBD1 matching over 8 bases. The length of the CDR3 is 15 residues. Germline trimming cut 5 bases from V and 1 base from J; bases unmatched to any gene: 1. In germline, CDR1 is MNHEY, CDR2 SMNVEV (reference sequence). DNA for the CDR3: TGTGCCAGCAGTAGACAGGGGTCCTATAATTCACCCCTCCACTTT. Translation gives CASSRQGSYNSPLHF.

The genes are TRBV11-2 and TRBJ2-5, with TRBD1 matching over 7 bases. The V and J ends lost 3 bases and 2 bases, in that order; junction bases with no gene match: 3. There are 14 residues in the CDR3. Germline CDR1 is SGHAT and CDR2 is FQNNGV. CDR3 region: CASSFGRGQETQYF. DNA for the CDR3: TGTGCCAGCAGCTTCGGCAGGGGGCAAGAGACCCAGTACTTC.

The chain couples TRBV7-9 to TRBJ1-6; 8 bases line up with TRBD1. Per the germline V gene, CDR1 is SEHNR and CDR2 is FQNEAQ (reference sequence). There are 17 residues in the CDR3. V lost 0 bases to trimming and J lost 10 bases; unmatched junction nucleotides: 11. The CDR3 reads CASSLAHDRGGRSPLHF. In DNA, the CDR3 is TGTGCCAGCAGCTTAGCGCACGACAGGGGAGGACGGTCACCCCTCCACTTT.

The chain recombines TRBV30 with TRBJ1-5, with a possible D match to TRBD1 (6 bases). Between the trimmed V and J ends, which lost 4 bases and 4 bases, there was a span of 14 bases. The CDR3 is 14 amino acids. From germline, CDR1 is GTSNPN and CDR2 SVGIG (reference sequence). The CDR3 DNA reads TGTGCCTGGAACCTACAGGGTAGTAATCAGCCCCAGCATTTT. Its translation: CAWNLQGSNQPQHF.

The chain is built from TRBV11-3 and TRBJ1-5; 8 bases agree with TRBD1. Looked up from germline, CDR1 is SGHNT and CDR2 is YENEEA. Trimming removed 0 bases from V and 2 bases from J; junction bases left unmatched: 6. CDR3 length equals 17 residues. The CDR3 reads CASSLDRRGLGNQPQHF. In nucleotides, the CDR3 is TGTGCCAGCAGCTTAGATCGCAGGGGGCTTGGCAATCAGCCCCAGCATTTT.

The J gene is TRBJ1-5, the V gene TRBV19; 11 bases are a match to TRBD1. The J segment lost 1 base and the V segment lost 5 bases, leaving 7 bases of the junction unmatched. Germline CDR1 LNHDA, CDR2 SQIVND (reference sequence). The CDR3 is 17 amino acids. CDR3 loop: CASSPGQGALSNQPQHF. The CDR3 DNA reads TGTGCCAGTAGTCCCGGACAGGGGGCTCTGAGCAATCAGCCCCAGCATTTT.

The J gene is TRBJ2-5, the V gene TRBV6-1, with D unresolved. The CDR3 contains 16 residues. V gave up 2 bases and J gave up 3 bases, with 16 bases separating them. Germline CDR1 MNHNS, CDR2 SASEGT. As DNA, the CDR3 is TGTGCCAGCAGTGAAAATCGACCGTCAACAGAAGAGACCCAGTACTTC. Its protein product is CASSENRPSTEETQYF.

The chain employs TRBV28 and TRBJ1-5, with D tentatively TRBD1 (5 bases). V was cut by 3 bases and J by 2 bases, with 14 bases left in between. This CDR3 comprises 16 residues. The germline gives CDR1 MDHEN, CDR2 SYDVKM. The CDR3 region has the DNA TGTGCCAGCAGTTTTTTCATAGGAGGGGGCAATCAGCCCCAGCATTTT. Protein: CASSFFIGGGNQPQHF.